A single sample is the source of the 20 T cell receptor beta chains below, sequenced in a study of blood T cell repertoires in COVID-19. Generated by immunoSEQ multiplex PCR, the TCRdb table keeps only in-frame clones and is missing some. The table has roughly 200,000 clones, around 86% seen once. The sequencing sample was made of peripheral blood. Source of these receptors: a man aged 40-49 years with active or convalescent COVID-19.

In this sample, this clone turned up a few times. The rearrangement joins TRBV27 to TRBJ1-1; tentative D call: TRBD1 (6 bases). The V gene lost 5 bases and the J gene lost 5 bases, with 15 bases spanning the gap. Germline V gene lookup returns CDR1 MNHEY and CDR2 SMNVEV (reference sequence). The CDR3 loop spans 14 amino acids. The CDR3 protein is CASSMDRERTEAFF. The CDR3 DNA is TGTGCCAGCAGTATGGACAGAGAAAGGACTGAAGCTTTCTTT.

V gene TRBV20-1 combines with J gene TRBJ2-7; D is ambiguous. The CDR3 has 11 residues. The germline V and J ends were trimmed by 7 bases and 4 bases, with 11 bases remaining between them. Germline loops: CDR1 DFQATT, CDR2 SNEGSKA (reference sequence). CDR3 region: CSVKTPYEQYF. In DNA form, the CDR3 reads TGCAGTGTTAAGACTCCTTACGAGCAGTACTTC.

This clone was seen a handful of times. Relative to the germline gene, one junction end is altered; a read error may explain this. V gene TRBV5-5 combines with J gene TRBJ1-6, with 8 bases identical to TRBD1. Germline CDR1 reads SGHKS; CDR2 reads YYEKEE (reference sequence). This CDR3 spans 15 amino acids. The CDR3 spells CASTLDRAGFSPLHF. The CDR3 region has the DNA TGTGCCAGCACCTTGGACAGGGCCGGGTTTTCACCCCTCCACTTT. The variable domain in full, with the rest retrieved from reference TRBV5-5 and TRBJ1-6, is DAGVTQSPTHLIKTRGQQVTLRCSPISGHKSVSWYQQVLGQGPQFIFQYYEKEERGRGNFPDRFSARQFPNYSSELNVNALLLGDSALYLCASTLDRAGFSPLHFGNGTRLTVT.

On this clone: The sample has other DNA sequences that encode this CDR3 too. The V gene is TRBV28, the J gene TRBJ1-2, with 7 bases lining up with TRBD1. The germline V gene encodes CDR1 MDHEN and CDR2 SYDVKM. The V gene end was trimmed by 6 bases and the J gene end by 2 bases; junction bases not matched to a gene: 3. This CDR3 is built from 13 residues. The CDR3 is CASSSGQNYGYTF. CDR3 DNA: TGTGCCAGCAGCTCGGGACAGAACTATGGCTACACCTTC.

This chain links TRBV2 with TRBJ1-1, with D maybe TRBD1 (6 bases). The germline V gene encodes CDR1 SNHLY and CDR2 FYNNEI. Trimming removed 8 bases at V and 7 bases at J, with 11 bases between. There are 11 residues in the CDR3. CDR3: CASQGKGEAFF. CDR3 nucleotide sequence: TGTGCCAGCCAGGGGAAGGGTGAAGCTTTCTTT. Filled out from reference TRBV2 and TRBJ1-1, the complete variable domain reads EPEVTQTPSHQVTQMGQEVILRCVPISNHLYFYWYRQILGQKVEFLVSFYNNEISEKSEIFDDQFSVERPDGSNFTLKIRSTKLEDSAMYFCASQGKGEAFFGQGTRLTVV.

V is TRBV6-5 and J is TRBJ1-6; TRBD1 matches at 8 bases. The CDR3 loop spans 13 amino acids. Germline loops: CDR1 MNHEY, CDR2 SVGAGI. V shed 8 bases, J shed 7 bases, and the junction held 4 bases outside the gene matches. CDR3 nucleotide sequence: TGTGCCAGCCGCGGACAGGGAAATTCACCCCTCCACTTT. This codes for CASRGQGNSPLHF.

The rearrangement links TRBV27 to TRBJ2-4, with 11 bases matching TRBD1. Germline V gene data show CDR1 as MNHEY and CDR2 as SMNVEV (reference sequence). The V gene end was trimmed by 4 bases and the J gene end by 1 base; junction bases not matched to a gene: 9. The CDR3 covers 18 residues. The CDR3 DNA is TGTGCCAGCAGTTCCATTTGGGACAGGGGGGTTGCCAAAAACATTCAGTACTTC. Translated, it gives CASSSIWDRGVAKNIQYF.

The chain is built from TRBV2 and TRBJ1-5; D uncertain. This CDR3 has 12 residues. Germline CDR1 reads SNHLY; CDR2 reads FYNNEI. Deletions cut 7 bases from V and 4 bases from J, with 8 bases between. CDR3 sequence: CASTDGNQPQHF. The CDR3 nucleotides read TGTGCCAGCACTGACGGTAATCAGCCCCAGCATTTT.

This clone showed up just once. The J gene is TRBJ2-7, the V gene TRBV28, with TRBD1 matching 8 bases. V lost 5 bases, J lost 2 bases, and 14 bases stayed unmatched. The CDR3 sequence is 17 residues long. Germline-derived CDR1 and CDR2 are MDHEN and SYDVKM. The CDR3 region has the DNA TGTGCCAGCAGTACTCACGTATGGACAGGGCCCACCTACGAGCAGTACTTC. Protein product: CASSTHVWTGPTYEQYF.

J is TRBJ2-7 and V is TRBV5-6, with D hard to call. This CDR3 contains 15 residues. Germline CDR1 reads SGHDT; CDR2 reads YYEEEE. V lost 0 bases and J 6 bases, leaving 16 bases between the germline ends. CDR3 amino acids: CASSLGVSLLREQYF. The DNA of the CDR3 is TGTGCCAGCAGCTTGGGAGTATCTCTTCTACGCGAGCAGTACTTC.

This chain uses TRBV5-6 with TRBJ1-1; tentatively, D is TRBD1 (6 bases). The CDR3 consists of 16 residues. The germline V gene has CDR1 SGHDT and CDR2 YYEEEE. The V gene lost 0 bases and the J gene lost 3 bases, with 15 bases spanning the gap. Here the CDR3 reads CASSLAGSDRYTEAFF. The CDR3 DNA is TGTGCCAGCAGCTTGGCCGGTTCCGACAGGTACACTGAAGCTTTCTTT. The full variable domain, in which reference TRBV5-6 and TRBJ1-1 provide the parts outside the CDR3, is DAGVTQSPTHLIKTRGQQVTLRCSPKSGHDTVSWYQQALGQGPQFIFQYYEEEERQRGNFPDRFSGHQFPNYSSELNVNALLLGDSALYLCASSLAGSDRYTEAFFGQGTRLTVV.

The table lists this clone with a few counts. The chain combines TRBV4-2 with TRBJ2-2, with D possibly being TRBD2 (5 bases). Trimming cost V 6 bases and J 4 bases, with 12 bases left between them. CDR1 is LGHNA, CDR2 YNFKEQ, per germline. The CDR3 sequence is 14 residues long. Here the CDR3 DNA reads TGTGCCAGCAGTGGACCGAGGGCCACCGGGGAGCTGTTTTTT. Residues: CASSGPRATGELFF.

The chain is built from TRBV6-4 and TRBJ1-2; TRBD1 might be the D (5 bases). This CDR3 has 14 amino acids. Trimming shortened V by 4 bases and J by 0 bases, and 9 bases separated the two germline ends. Germline CDR1 and CDR2: MRHNA and SNTAGT. The DNA for the CDR3 is TGTGCCAGCAGTGCACAGGCCGCTAACTATGGCTACACCTTC. Translating it yields CASSAQAANYGYTF.

The genes are TRBV13 and TRBJ1-1; 9 bases agree with TRBD1. Germline V gives CDR1 PRHDT, CDR2 FYEKMQ (reference sequence). J was trimmed by 8 bases and V by 2 bases; bases with no gene match: 15. The CDR3 has 17 residues. CDR3 region: CASSLLGTGKRGHEAFF. CDR3 coding DNA: TGTGCCAGCAGCTTACTTGGGACAGGGAAGAGAGGTCACGAAGCTTTCTTT.

The CDR3: CASSPGTGDQPQHF. The CDR3 nucleotides are TGTGCCAGCAGCCCCGGGACAGGGGATCAGCCCCAGCATTTT. J is TRBJ1-5 and V is TRBV28; 10 nucleotides match TRBD1. Germline V gene data show CDR1 as MDHEN and CDR2 as SYDVKM. The CDR3 extends over 14 amino acids. V shed 6 bases and J 5 bases; nucleotides not matched to a gene: 4.

The chain recombines TRBV27 with TRBJ1-6, with a weak D call TRBD1 (5 bases). Germline CDR1 and CDR2: MNHEY and SMNVEV (reference sequence). CDR3 length: 13 residues. V lost 5 bases to trimming and J lost 6 bases, with 8 bases between them. CDR3 sequence (DNA): TGTGCCAGCAGTCTAGACAGTAATTCACCCCTCCACTTT. As protein: CASSLDSNSPLHF.

The sample holds a few counts of this clone. The CDR3 spells CASRRGTGTGELFF. CDR3 nucleotides: TGTGCCAGTAGACGGGGGACGGGCACCGGGGAGCTGTTTTTT. The chain has TRBV19 and TRBJ2-2; possible D gene TRBD2, 6 bases. Trimming pared 6 bases from V and 4 bases from J, leaving 12 bases between. In germline, CDR1 is LNHDA, CDR2 SQIVND (reference sequence). The CDR3 has 14 residues.

V usage is TRBV5-1 and J usage is TRBJ1-1; D unresolved. In germline, CDR1 is SGHRS, CDR2 YFSETQ. CDR3 length: 14 residues. V dropped 1 base and J dropped 7 bases, with 14 bases sitting between them. The CDR3 DNA sequence: TGCGCCAGCAGCTTGTCTGTGGCCCTAGGTGAAGCTTTCTTT. This encodes CASSLSVALGEAFF.

The CDR3 loop reads CASSPLSRISNQPQHF. DNA for the CDR3: TGTGCCAGCAGCCCGTTAAGCAGGATTAGCAATCAGCCCCAGCATTTT. The rearrangement links TRBV28 to TRBJ1-5; no firm D call. The V end lost 6 bases, the J end lost 0 bases, and 15 bases lay between the germline ends. Germline values: CDR1 MDHEN, CDR2 SYDVKM. CDR3 size: 16 residues. Filled out from reference TRBV28 and TRBJ1-5, the complete variable domain reads DVKVTQSSRYLVKRTGEKVFLECVQDMDHENMFWYRQDPGLGLRLIYFSYDVKMKEKGDIPEGYSVSREKKERFSLILESASTNQTSMYLCASSPLSRISNQPQHFGDGTRLSIL.

This rearrangement joins TRBV5-1 to TRBJ2-7; TRBD1 matches at 9 bases. CDR1 is SGHRS, CDR2 YFSETQ, per germline. The CDR3 has 14 residues. The V segment lost 4 bases and the J segment 5 bases; nucleotides outside the gene matches: 7. The CDR3 loop reads CASSPAGQGHEQYF. CDR3 nucleotides: TGCGCCAGCAGCCCGGCGGGACAGGGCCACGAGCAGTACTTC.